A single TCR beta chain is shown here with its context. Its antigen is unidentified. The sample is drawn from a study of shared clonotypes between healthy human individuals. General study findings and limits: It was the non-shared clonotypes that had lower generation probabilities than clonotypes shared by all four donors. Rarefaction showed that sequencing of sorted subsets was incomplete (despite large depth).

Naive CD8 cells, CD45RO-negative and positively selected for CCR7, excluded terminally differentiated effector memory CD45RA+ cells. Here immunoSEQ multiplex PCR was the method, and the copy in TCRdb shows in-frame clones only, minus some. The table includes 1.5 million to 2.5 million clones, about 95% detected once. Germline V CDR1 and CDR2: MNHNY, SVGAGI (reference sequence). This CDR3 has 12 amino acids. V lost 6 bases, J lost 2 bases, and 6 bases lay in between. The sequence was collected from a man aged 18 to 29 in good health. Sequencing used naive CD8+ T cells sorted from blood. V gene TRBV6-6 combines with J gene TRBJ2-3; the D is unclear. The CDR3 bases are TGTGCCAGCAGACCCTACACAGATACGCAGTATTTT. This gives the protein CASRPYTDTQYF.